The 10 T cell receptor beta chains below all came from one sample that was sequenced in a study of identical twins. TCRdb re-called the 5' RACE reads with MiXCR, one entry per CDR3 protein. In the table there are 250,000 or so distinct CDR3 sequences, 5.5% to 8% of which are singletons. These data also formed part of another study, on yellow fever vaccine responses in identical twins.

Source material: memory (CD45RO+) T cells sorted from blood. The source is a woman between 18 and 29 years old in good health.

This clonotype appeared many times. The rearrangement joins TRBV5-1 to TRBJ1-1; weak D call: TRBD1 (6 bases). The V and J ends lost 0 bases and 4 bases respectively, with 13 bases between them. CDR1 and CDR2 from the germline V gene are SGHRS and YFSETQ. This CDR3 region has 15 residues. The CDR3 spells CASSLDSGVPTEAFF. CDR3 coding DNA: TGCGCCAGCAGCTTGGATTCAGGGGTTCCCACTGAAGCTTTCTTT.

This clonotype was counted between two and nine times. The V call is TRBV4-1, the J call TRBJ2-1, with TRBD1 as a possible D gene (6 bases). V lost 5 bases, J lost 2 bases, and 13 bases lay in between. From germline, CDR1 is MGHRA and CDR2 YSYEKL. The CDR3 runs 15 residues. CDR3 nucleotides: TGCGCCAGCAGCGATCGACAGGTGGCCTACAATGAGCAGTTCTTC. Translated, it gives CASSDRQVAYNEQFF.

This clonotype was detected ten times or more. The J gene is TRBJ2-4, the V gene TRBV12-3 or TRBV12-4; D possibly corresponds to TRBD1 (5 bases). V shed 1 base and J shed 0 bases, with 10 bases lying between them. The CDR3 spans 16 residues. Here the CDR3 DNA reads TGTGCCAGCAGTTTAGAGACAGAACTAGCCAAAAACATTCAGTACTTC. Translating gives CASSLETELAKNIQYF.

This clonotype was seen a few times. The V gene is TRBV18, the J gene TRBJ2-1; D may be TRBD2 (6 bases). The germline V gene has CDR1 KGHSH and CDR2 LQKENI. The V and J ends lost 1 base and 5 bases respectively, with 9 bases between them. The CDR3 consists of 14 residues. This CDR3 is CASSPRTTNNEQFF. In DNA, the CDR3 is TGTGCCAGCTCACCACGGACTACAAACAATGAGCAGTTCTTC.

In its sample, this clonotype was seen a few times. The chain couples TRBV28 to TRBJ2-1; 14 bases fit TRBD2. The CDR3 runs 17 residues. The trim removed 5 bases at V and 9 bases at J, leaving 12 bases unmatched. Germline loops: CDR1 MDHEN, CDR2 SYDVKM. The CDR3 bases are TGTGCCAGCAGTCCGGGCGGGACTAGCGGGAGATGGGTTGAGCAGTTCTTC. Translation: CASSPGGTSGRWVEQFF.

This clonotype appeared many times. The chain couples TRBV25-1 to TRBJ2-1; D is uncertain. The ends were cut back, 1 base at V and 0 bases at J, with 10 bases in the middle. This CDR3 has 16 amino acids. The germline V gene encodes CDR1 MGHDK and CDR2 SYGVNS. CDR3 region: CASSELGTTSYNEQFF. The CDR3, as DNA: TGTGCCAGCAGTGAATTGGGCACCACCTCCTACAATGAGCAGTTCTTC.

This clonotype was seen at least ten times. The gene calls are TRBV10-3 and TRBJ2-7, with D possibly being TRBD2 (5 bases). V gave up 6 bases and J gave up 0 bases, with 15 bases separating them. CDR3 length equals 15 residues. Germline V gene data show CDR1 as ENHRY and CDR2 as SYGVKD. The CDR3 DNA follows: TGTGCCATCAGCCGAATAAGCGGCAACTCCTACGAGCAGTACTTC. This gives the protein CAISRISGNSYEQYF.

This clonotype occurred many times. This rearrangement joins TRBV7-2 to TRBJ2-2; D uncertain. Trimming removed 0 bases at V and 7 bases at J, with 15 bases between. CDR1 SGHTA and CDR2 FQGNSA come from the germline V gene. This CDR3 is 16 amino acids long. CDR3 sequence: CASSLAGARERGELFF. CDR3 in DNA: TGTGCCAGCAGCTTAGCAGGAGCAAGGGAACGCGGGGAGCTGTTTTTT.

The genes are TRBV6-4 and TRBJ2-5; 11 bases match TRBD2. Germline V gives CDR1 MRHNA, CDR2 SNTAGT. The CDR3 runs to 16 residues. With V trimmed by 3 bases and J by 3 bases, 6 bases remained unmatched. The CDR3 bases are TGTGCCAGCAGTGAGACCGGGACTAGCGGAGAAGAGACCCAGTACTTC. Translation: CASSETGTSGEETQYF.

In its sample, this clonotype was seen many times. This chain connects TRBV21-1 to TRBJ2-1; TRBD1, as called in the table, went unchecked against the DNA. TRBV21-1 is termed a pseudogene. The CDR3 is 15 amino acids. CDR3 coding DNA: TGTGCCAGCACCGCGGTCCCTGGGACGGGCAATGAGCAGTTCTTC. Encoded protein: CASTAVPGTGNEQFF.